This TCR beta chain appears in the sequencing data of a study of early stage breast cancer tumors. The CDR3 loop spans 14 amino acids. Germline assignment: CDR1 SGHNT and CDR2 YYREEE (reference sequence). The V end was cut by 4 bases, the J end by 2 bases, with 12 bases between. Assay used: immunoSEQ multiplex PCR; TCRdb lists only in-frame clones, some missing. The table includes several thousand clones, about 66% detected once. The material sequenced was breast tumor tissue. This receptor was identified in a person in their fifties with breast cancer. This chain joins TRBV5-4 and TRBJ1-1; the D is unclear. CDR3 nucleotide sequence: TGTGCCAGCAGCAAATCGAACATCAACACTGAAGCTTTCTTT. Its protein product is CASSKSNINTEAFF.